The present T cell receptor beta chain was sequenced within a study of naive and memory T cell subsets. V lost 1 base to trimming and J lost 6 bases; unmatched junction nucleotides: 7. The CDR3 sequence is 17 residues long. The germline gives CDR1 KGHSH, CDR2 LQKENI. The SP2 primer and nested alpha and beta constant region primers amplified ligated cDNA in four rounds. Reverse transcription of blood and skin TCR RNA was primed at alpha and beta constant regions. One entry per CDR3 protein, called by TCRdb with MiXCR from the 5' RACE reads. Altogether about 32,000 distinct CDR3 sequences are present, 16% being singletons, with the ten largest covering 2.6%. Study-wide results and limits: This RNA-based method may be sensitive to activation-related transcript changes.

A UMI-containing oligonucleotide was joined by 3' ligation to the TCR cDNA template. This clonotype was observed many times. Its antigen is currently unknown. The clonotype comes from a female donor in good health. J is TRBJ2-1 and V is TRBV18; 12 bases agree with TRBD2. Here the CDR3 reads CASSPRASGGAPNEQFF. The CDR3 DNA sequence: TGTGCCAGCTCACCACGGGCTAGCGGGGGGGCCCCCAATGAGCAGTTCTTC.